The next 18 T cell receptor beta chains were all read from a single sample in a study of naive and memory T cell subsets. Study-level points and caveats: Possibly reflecting memory cells re-expressing CD45RA, a few larger clonotypes occurred in naive repertoires, especially CD8.

Both TRBC1 and TRBC2 were covered by a beta constant-region primer of two equimolar oligonucleotides. The ligated cDNA underwent four PCR rounds using SP2 and nested alpha and beta constant-region primers. Each CDR3 protein is one row after TCRdb ran MiXCR on the UMI-ligation and nested PCR reads. Of under 150,000 distinct CDR3 sequences listed, approximately 21% are singletons. These receptors' targets are unknown. What was sequenced was naive CD8+ T cells from blood. The source is a human donor in good health.

This clonotype was detected only a few times. The rearrangement joins TRBV7-8 to TRBJ2-7; D might be TRBD2 (6 bases). The CDR3 extends over 15 amino acids. The V end lost 4 bases, the J end lost 4 bases, and 17 bases lay between the germline ends. Germline assignment: CDR1 SGHVS and CDR2 FQNEAQ. For the CDR3, the DNA is TGTGCCAGCAGCTCCCCGGGCGGTGCGGGATACGAGCAGTACTTC. It translates to CASSSPGGAGYEQYF.

This clonotype was counted between two and nine times. The chain employs TRBV9 and TRBJ2-1; D is perhaps TRBD1 (6 bases). V lost 0 bases to trimming and J lost 5 bases, with 9 bases between them. The CDR3 is 14 residues long. Germline CDR1 reads SGDLS; CDR2 reads YYNGEE. The DNA for the CDR3 is TGTGCCAGCAGCGTAGATCCAGGGGACAATGAGCAGTTCTTC. This gives the protein CASSVDPGDNEQFF.

V usage is TRBV29-1 and J usage is TRBJ2-5; a possible D gene is TRBD2 (5 bases). CDR1 and CDR2 from the germline V gene are SQVTM and ANQGSEA. The CDR3 contains 14 residues. V was shortened by 7 bases and J by 1 base, with 16 bases between the two germline ends. The CDR3 loop is CSADPGESQETQYF. CDR3 DNA: TGCAGCGCTGACCCTGGGGAGTCCCAAGAGACCCAGTACTTC.

The sample holds a few counts of this clonotype. This rearrangement joins TRBV15 to TRBJ2-1; 7 nucleotides line up with TRBD1. Trimming removed 0 bases from V and 9 bases from J; junction bases left unmatched: 11. The CDR3 consists of 16 residues. Per the germline V gene, CDR1 is LNHNV and CDR2 is YYDKDF (reference sequence). CDR3 in amino acids: CATSREGEGGAGEQFF. DNA for the CDR3: TGTGCCACCAGCAGAGAGGGGGAAGGGGGCGCGGGTGAGCAGTTCTTC.

The chain joins TRBV12-3 or TRBV12-4 to TRBJ2-5, with D unresolved. V lost 5 bases to trimming and J lost 0 bases, with 7 bases between them. The CDR3 length is 13 residues. The CDR3 loop reads CASSLRYQETQYF. DNA of the CDR3: TGTGCCAGCAGTCTTCGATACCAAGAGACCCAGTACTTC.

The chain has TRBV20-1 and TRBJ2-7; D may correspond to TRBD1 or TRBD2 (5 bases each). This CDR3 spans 13 amino acids. CDR1 is DFQATT, CDR2 SNEGSKA, per germline (reference sequence). Trimming removed 5 bases from V and 0 bases from J, with 11 bases in between. DNA of the CDR3: TGCAGTGCTGAGGGGTCCCTCTCCTACGAGCAGTACTTC. It yields the protein CSAEGSLSYEQYF.

V and J are TRBV28 and TRBJ2-1; D not resolved. Trimming pared 5 bases from V and 3 bases from J, leaving 11 bases between. The CDR3 loop spans 14 amino acids. CDR1 and CDR2 from the germline V gene are MDHEN and SYDVKM. CDR3 coding DNA: TGTGCCAGCAGTGAGGCGGAAGACTACAATGAGCAGTTCTTC. It specifies CASSEAEDYNEQFF. The variable domain in full, completed from reference TRBV28 and TRBJ2-1, reads DVKVTQSSRYLVKRTGEKVFLECVQDMDHENMFWYRQDPGLGLRLIYFSYDVKMKEKGDIPEGYSVSREKKERFSLILESASTNQTSMYLCASSEAEDYNEQFFGPGTRLTVL.

The rearrangement links TRBV15 to TRBJ2-5, with 10 bases identical to TRBD2. Trimming at V came to 0 bases and at J to 1 base, leaving 5 bases not matched to a gene. The CDR3 spans 17 residues. Germline-derived CDR1 and CDR2 are LNHNV and YYDKDF (reference sequence). CDR3 residues: CATSRDPLAGAQETQYF. As DNA, the CDR3 is TGTGCCACCAGCAGAGATCCCCTAGCGGGAGCCCAAGAGACCCAGTACTTC. Looking up the rest from reference TRBV15 and TRBJ2-5 gives the full variable domain: DAMVIQNPRYQVTQFGKPVTLSCSQTLNHNVMYWYQQKSSQAPKLLFHYYDKDFNNEADTPDNFQSRRPNTSFCFLDIRSPGLGDTAMYLCATSRDPLAGAQETQYFGPGTRLLVL.

This clonotype has just a few counts. The genes are TRBV4-1 and TRBJ2-7, with 11 bases identical to TRBD1. V was clipped by 1 base and J by 5 bases; unmatched bases: 4. CDR3 length: 15 amino acids. Germline V gene data show CDR1 as MGHRA and CDR2 as YSYEKL. CDR3 protein: CASSQGGQGAHEQYF. The DNA of the CDR3 is TGCGCCAGCAGCCAAGGTGGACAGGGGGCCCACGAGCAGTACTTC.

The J gene is TRBJ1-1, the V gene TRBV7-3; possible D gene TRBD1, 5 bases. Per the germline V gene, CDR1 is SGHTA and CDR2 is FQGTGA. CDR3 length: 14 amino acids. V lost 4 bases and J lost 5, with 14 bases in between. CDR3 sequence: CASSWDGDTTEAFF. The CDR3 bases are TGTGCCAGCAGCTGGGACGGCGACACGACTGAAGCTTTCTTT.

In this sample, this clonotype turned up a few times. The gene calls are TRBV4-3 and TRBJ2-7; D assignment may be TRBD1 or TRBD2 (5 bases each). Trimming removed 3 bases from V and 1 base from J, with 22 bases in between. CDR3 size: 18 residues. Per the germline V gene, CDR1 is LGHNA and CDR2 is YSLEER. The CDR3 bases are TGCGCCAGCAGCCAGGAGACTCCGGGGACGACAGTTTCCTACGAGCAGTACTTC. Translation: CASSQETPGTTVSYEQYF.

V gene TRBV12-3 or TRBV12-4 combines with J gene TRBJ1-2; perhaps TRBD1 as D (5 bases). The CDR3 totals 11 residues. Trimming pared 6 bases from V and 6 bases from J, leaving 8 bases between. The CDR3, as DNA: TGTGCCAGCAGAAGAGGGGATGGCTACACCTTC. Amino acids: CASRRGDGYTF.

This chain links TRBV2 with TRBJ1-5; D not certain. Germline V gives CDR1 SNHLY, CDR2 FYNNEI. This CDR3 contains 14 residues. The ends were cut back, 8 bases at V and 2 bases at J, with 13 bases in the middle. This chain's CDR3 is CASLALLGNQPQHF. The CDR3 coding sequence is TGTGCCAGCCTGGCCCTCTTGGGCAATCAGCCCCAGCATTTT. Combining the CDR3 with reference TRBV2 and TRBJ1-5 gives the whole variable domain EPEVTQTPSHQVTQMGQEVILRCVPISNHLYFYWYRQILGQKVEFLVSFYNNEISEKSEIFDDQFSVERPDGSNFTLKIRSTKLEDSAMYFCASLALLGNQPQHFGDGTRLSIL.

The chain recombines TRBV12-3 or TRBV12-4 with TRBJ2-2; 12 nucleotides agree with TRBD1. Trimming at V came to 6 bases and at J to 1 base, leaving 6 bases not matched to a gene. The CDR3 runs 17 residues. The CDR3 DNA reads as TGTGCCAGCAGCGGGACAGGGGGCGTAAGGAACACCGGGGAGCTGTTTTTT. This encodes CASSGTGGVRNTGELFF.

The rearrangement uses TRBV6-6 and TRBJ2-3; D not resolved. Trimming pared 6 bases from V and 0 bases from J, leaving 16 bases between. Germline V gene sequence: CDR1 MNHNY, CDR2 SVGAGI (reference sequence). This CDR3 has 16 amino acids. CDR3 in amino acids: CASRVSASLSTDTQYF. The DNA for the CDR3 is TGTGCCAGCAGAGTCTCAGCCTCTCTCAGCACAGATACGCAGTATTTT.

The chain combines TRBV20-1 with TRBJ1-6; a weak D match, TRBD1 (6 bases). The CDR3 contains 16 residues. Looked up from germline, CDR1 is DFQATT and CDR2 is SNEGSKA (reference sequence). Trimming left V 2 bases short and J 8 bases short, with 19 bases between. The CDR3 nucleotides read TGCAGTGCTAGAAGTTCCGGGACACCGGGCCATTCACCCCTCCACTTT. Protein product: CSARSSGTPGHSPLHF.

This clonotype was observed a handful of times. The V and J genes are TRBV9 and TRBJ2-3, with 7 bases fitting TRBD2. The CDR3 sequence is 15 residues long. With V trimmed by 3 bases and J by 1 base, 5 bases remained unmatched. Germline loops: CDR1 SGDLS, CDR2 YYNGEE. CDR3 coding DNA: TGTGCCAGCAGCGCGGGGGGATCCGGCACAGATACGCAGTATTTT. Translation: CASSAGGSGTDTQYF.

This clonotype was counted only a few times. The chain recombines TRBV5-4 with TRBJ2-3; no firm D call. Looked up from germline, CDR1 is SGHNT and CDR2 is YYREEE (reference sequence). With 9 bases removed from V and 0 bases from J, the gap between germline ends came to 11 bases. This CDR3 is 13 amino acids long. CDR3 residues: CATKQGSTDTQYF. DNA of the CDR3: TGTGCCACGAAGCAAGGGAGCACAGATACGCAGTATTTT.